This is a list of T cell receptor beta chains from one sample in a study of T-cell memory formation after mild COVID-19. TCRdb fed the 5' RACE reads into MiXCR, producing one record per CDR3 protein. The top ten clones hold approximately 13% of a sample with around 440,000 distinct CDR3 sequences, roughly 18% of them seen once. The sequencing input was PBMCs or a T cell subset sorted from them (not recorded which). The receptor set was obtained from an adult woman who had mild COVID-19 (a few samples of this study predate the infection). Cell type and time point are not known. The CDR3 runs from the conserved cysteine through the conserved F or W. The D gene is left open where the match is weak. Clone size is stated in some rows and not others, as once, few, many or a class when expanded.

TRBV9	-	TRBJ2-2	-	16	TGTGCCAGCAGCCCCGGACAGACCGCGAACACCGGGGAGCTGTTTTTT	CASSPGQTANTGELFF
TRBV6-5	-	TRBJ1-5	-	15	TGTGCCACCGCCAAGGGGAGACAGGCCAATCAGCCCCAGCATTTT	CATAKGRQANQPQHF
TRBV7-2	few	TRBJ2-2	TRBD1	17	TGTGCCAGCAGCTTAGAGGGGGCAGGGTGGAGGACCGGGGAGCTGTTTTTT	CASSLEGAGWRTGELFF
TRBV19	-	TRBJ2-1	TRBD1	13	TGTGCCACCCTAGGACAGGGCGACAATGAGCAGTTCTTC	CATLGQGDNEQFF
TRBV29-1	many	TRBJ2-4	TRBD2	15	TGCAGCGTTACCGGACTAGCGGGGCCAGGGGACATTCAGTACTTC	CSVTGLAGPGDIQYF
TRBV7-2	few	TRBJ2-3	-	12	TGTGCCAGCAGCTTCATTGTGGATACGCAGTATTTT	CASSFIVDTQYF
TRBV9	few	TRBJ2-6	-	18	TGTGCCAGCAGCGTAGCCCCGGACAGTTCCTCTGGGGCCAACGTCCTGACTTTC	CASSVAPDSSSGANVLTF
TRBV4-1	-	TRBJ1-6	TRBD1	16	TGCGCCAGCAGCCAAGATTCGGGACAGATCAGTTCACCCCTCCACTTT	CASSQDSGQISSPLHF
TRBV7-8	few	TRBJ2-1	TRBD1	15	TGTGCCAGCAGCCAGTCCGGGACAGGGGGCAATGAGCAGTTCTTC	CASSQSGTGGNEQFF
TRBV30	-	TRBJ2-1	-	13	TGTGCCTGGAGTGTAAGCGGATACAATGAGCAGTTCTTC	CAWSVSGYNEQFF
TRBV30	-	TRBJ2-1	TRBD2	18	TGTGCCTGGAGGGGATGGACTAGCGGGAGGCCCAAGGACAATGAGCAGTTCTTC	CAWRGWTSGRPKDNEQFF
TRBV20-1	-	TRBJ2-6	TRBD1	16	TGCAGTGCTGCCGGGACAGGGGTTTCTGGGGCCAACGTCCTGACTTTC	CSAAGTGVSGANVLTF
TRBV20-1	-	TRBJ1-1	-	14	TGCAGCCTACAGGGACGGCGAATGAACACTGAAGCTTTCTTT	CSLQGRRMNTEAFF
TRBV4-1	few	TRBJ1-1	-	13	TGCGCCAGCAGCCAAGAGACACTCCTCGGGGCTTTCTTT	CASSQETLLGAFF
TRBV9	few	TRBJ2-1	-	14	TGTGCCAGCACCCAGGTGGCTAGTGACAATGAGCAGTTCTTC	CASTQVASDNEQFF
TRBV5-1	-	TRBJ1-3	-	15	TGCGCCAGCAGCTTGGACCCCGGTTCTGGAAACACCATATATTTT	CASSLDPGSGNTIYF
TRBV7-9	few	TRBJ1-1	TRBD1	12	TGTGCCAGCAGCTCAGGACAGGACGAAGCTTTCTTT	CASSSGQDEAFF
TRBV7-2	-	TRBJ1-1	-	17	TGTGCCAGCAGCTTAGGGAAGACAGTTGGAATGAACACTGAAGCTTTCTTT	CASSLGKTVGMNTEAFF
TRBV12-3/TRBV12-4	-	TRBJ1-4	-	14	TGTGCCAGCAGATCAGATGCAACTAATGAAAAACTGTTTTTT	CASRSDATNEKLFF
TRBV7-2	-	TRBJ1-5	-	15	TGTGCCAGCAGCCTCGGGGTGGGGATCAATCAGCCCCAGCATTTT	CASSLGVGINQPQHF
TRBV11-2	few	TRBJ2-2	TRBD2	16	TGTGCCAGCAGCGGGGGACTAGCGGGGGGGCCTCGGGAGCTGTTTTTT	CASSGGLAGGPRELFF
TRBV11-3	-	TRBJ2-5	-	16	TGTGCCAGCAGCTTACACCCCGACAGGGGAGGGGAGACCCAGTACTTC	CASSLHPDRGGETQYF